Shown below are 11 T cell receptor beta chains from a single sample sequenced in a study. Each CDR3 protein gets one entry after TCRdb re-called the RT-PCR reads with MiXCR. The table records 550,000 to 750,000 distinct CDR3 sequences, 11% to 15% of them present only once. Sequencing input: memory CD4+ T cells from blood. The receptors come from a female donor in good health, serving as a healthy control.

This clonotype was observed a few times. The rearrangement uses TRBV20-1 and TRBJ1-1; D not resolved. Germline V gene sequence: CDR1 DFQATT, CDR2 SNEGSKA (reference sequence). This CDR3 has 12 amino acids. In nucleotides, the CDR3 is TGCAGGGCTCGCGGGGTGAACACTGAAGCTTTCTTT. Its protein is CRARGVNTEAFF.

This clonotype was seen ten or more times. The chain is built from TRBV7-8 and TRBJ1-1; 9 bases map to TRBD1. From germline, CDR1 is SGHVS and CDR2 FQNEAQ. CDR3 length equals 15 residues. After removal of 5 bases from V and 4 bases from J, the junction contained 8 bases not matched to a gene. The CDR3 loop is CASSRWTGEGTEAFF. The CDR3 DNA reads as TGTGCCAGCAGCCGCTGGACAGGGGAAGGCACTGAAGCTTTCTTT.

The sample holds many counts of this clonotype. This sequence joins TRBV4-3 and TRBJ2-3; 7 bases fit TRBD1. Germline CDR1 LGHNA, CDR2 YSLEER. The V segment lost 4 bases and the J segment 0 bases; nucleotides outside the gene matches: 4. The CDR3 runs to 15 residues. Here the CDR3 DNA reads TGCGCCAGCAGCCTCGAGACAGGGAGCACAGATACGCAGTATTTT. Translation gives CASSLETGSTDTQYF.

This clonotype was seen a handful of times. The V gene is TRBV20-1, the J gene TRBJ2-7; the D gene could be TRBD1 or TRBD2 (6 bases each). Germline assignment: CDR1 DFQATT and CDR2 SNEGSKA (reference sequence). The germline V and J ends were trimmed by 1 base and 5 bases, with 15 bases remaining between them. The CDR3 runs 14 residues. The CDR3 coding sequence is TGCAGTGCTAGAGGAGGGGGGACTTCCAACGAGCAGTACTTC. Translating gives CSARGGGTSNEQYF.

The chain links TRBV27 to TRBJ2-5; D remains unclear. The germline CDR1 and CDR2 sequences are MNHEY and SMNVEV (reference sequence). This CDR3 spans 12 amino acids. Trimming shortened V by 6 bases and J by 4 bases, and 9 bases separated the two germline ends. CDR3 sequence reads: CASSRPAETQYF. CDR3 sequence (DNA): TGTGCCAGCAGCCGCCCAGCAGAGACCCAGTACTTC.

This clonotype was seen only a few times. The chain joins TRBV4-2 to TRBJ1-1; possibly TRBD1 for D (5 bases). Trimming left V 0 bases short and J 3 bases short, with 14 bases between. The CDR3 sequence is 16 residues long. CDR1 is LGHNA, CDR2 YNFKEQ, per germline. The CDR3 nucleotides read TGTGCCAGCAGCCAAGAGAACAGGCATCGGGACACTGAAGCTTTCTTT. This translates into CASSQENRHRDTEAFF.

There are a few counts of this clonotype. This chain joins TRBV6-5 and TRBJ2-1; no reliable D call. Trimming shortened V by 0 bases and J by 7 bases, and 7 bases separated the two germline ends. This CDR3 has 13 residues. CDR1 is MNHEY and CDR2 is SVGAGI in the germline V gene. The CDR3: CASSYSFRNEQFF. The CDR3 DNA reads as TGTGCCAGCAGTTACTCTTTCCGGAATGAGCAGTTCTTC.

A few counts support this clonotype. The chain joins TRBV4-3 to TRBJ1-3, with a tentative D call TRBD1 (5 bases). V lost 5 bases and J 2 bases, leaving 13 bases between the germline ends. Germline V gene sequence: CDR1 LGHNA, CDR2 YSLEER. The CDR3 runs 15 residues. The CDR3 coding sequence is TGCGCCAGCAGCGCAAGGGGCGCGGCTGGAAACACCATATATTTT. Amino acid sequence: CASSARGAAGNTIYF.

The V call is TRBV20-1, the J call TRBJ2-5, with TRBD1 as a possible D gene (6 bases). This CDR3 contains 12 residues. The germline V and J ends were trimmed by 5 bases and 4 bases, with 11 bases remaining between them. Germline loops: CDR1 DFQATT, CDR2 SNEGSKA (reference sequence). The CDR3 is CSAEVRGETQYF. CDR3 sequence (DNA): TGCAGTGCTGAGGTCAGGGGAGAGACCCAGTACTTC.

The CDR3, as DNA: TGTGCCAGCAGCATAATCCAGTCCGGGACAGCCCACTCCTACGAGCAGTACTTC. Amino acids: CASSIIQSGTAHSYEQYF. The chain recombines TRBV27 with TRBJ2-7, with 7 positions matching TRBD1. Germline CDR1 MNHEY, CDR2 SMNVEV (reference sequence). This CDR3 spans 18 amino acids. V dropped 6 bases and J dropped 0; count of bases not matched to a gene: 17.

This clonotype was seen only a few times. The rearrangement uses TRBV5-1 and TRBJ2-3; no clear D. Germline V lookup: CDR1 SGHRS, CDR2 YFSETQ. The V end was cut by 0 bases, the J end by 11 bases, with 13 bases between. The CDR3 is 13 residues long. The CDR3, as DNA: TGCGCCAGCAGCTTGGGTGTGGAGTCCGAGCAGTATTTT. Translating it yields CASSLGVESEQYF.